The sequence of this TCR beta chain was determined in a study of blood T cell repertoires in COVID-19. In the study overall: T cells, B-cell-depleted T cells, or PBMCs provided the cDNA or gDNA that served as material.

Measured with immunoSEQ multiplex PCR; TCRdb has only the in-frame clones, and not every one. The sample has some 200,000 clones; roughly 88% are singletons. Per the germline V gene, CDR1 is SNHLY and CDR2 is FYNNEI. This CDR3 is built from 13 residues. Unmatched junction bases numbered 4, after V lost 4 bases and J lost 4 bases. The clonotype originates from a woman at least 80 years old with acute or convalescent COVID-19. Sequencing was carried out using peripheral blood. The V gene is TRBV2, the J gene TRBJ2-7; 7 bases are shared with TRBD1. This CDR3 reads CASSGQGRYEQYF. CDR3 nucleotides: TGTGCCAGCAGTGGACAGGGTCGGTACGAGCAGTACTTC.